This T cell receptor (beta chain) was sequenced during a study of OX40 agonist ivuxolimab in advanced cancers. Across the study: Partial responses were seen in three patients, one with hepatocellular carcinoma and two with cutaneous melanoma.

A word on this clone: Its cognate antigen is unknown.

Libraries were prepared by immunoSEQ multiplex PCR; TCRdb keeps only in-frame clonotypes and omits some of them. The table records fewer than 90,000 clones, 65% to 90% of them present only once. Blood sampling took place at baseline, cycle 4 day 1, and cycle 7 day 1. Overall study findings and caveats: In the expanded peripheral T cells, antigen specificity was never determined.

Per the germline V gene, CDR1 is SGHDN and CDR2 is FVKESK. The CDR3 has 17 amino acids. V lost 1 base to trimming and J lost 7 bases, with 19 bases between them. V is TRBV14 and J is TRBJ1-4; D ambiguous. The sequencing here drew on CD4+ or CD8+ T cells sorted from blood, taken in a trial of the OX40 agonist ivuxolimab. The receptor's source is an adult with an advanced solid tumor such as melanoma, head and neck, liver or kidney cancer. The DNA for the CDR3 is TGTGCCAGCAGCCAAGTAGTTCAGCCACAAGGAGGTGAAAAACTGTTTTTT. Translated, it gives CASSQVVQPQGGEKLFF.